This passage covers 9 T cell receptor beta chains from one sample sequenced in a study of control samples from healthy donors and cancer patients. The repertoire was sequenced with immunoSEQ multiplex PCR; TCRdb's copy has only in-frame clones and lacks some. In the table there are approximately 60,000 clones, under 95% of which are singletons. What was sequenced was PBMCs. These TCRs come from a man aged 25 to 40 with colorectal cancer.

Of note for this clone: The identical CDR3 is also encoded by other nucleotide sequences in the sample. The chain carries TRBV7-2 and TRBJ1-5, with TRBD1 matching 7 bases. This CDR3 is built from 14 residues. Trimming removed 5 bases from V and 2 bases from J; junction bases left unmatched: 3. Germline values: CDR1 SGHTA, CDR2 FQGNSA. The CDR3, as DNA: TGTGCCAGCAGCCAAGGGACAGGCAATCAGCCCCAGCATTTT. Translating it yields CASSQGTGNQPQHF.

The V and J genes are TRBV7-9 and TRBJ1-3; D gene unclear. The CDR3 has 16 residues. Deletions cut 0 bases from V and 0 bases from J, with 9 bases between. Germline loops: CDR1 SEHNR, CDR2 FQNEAQ (reference sequence). The CDR3 loop reads CASSLAAQSSGNTIYF. The CDR3 DNA follows: TGTGCCAGCAGCTTAGCCGCTCAAAGCTCTGGAAACACCATATATTTT.

The chain combines TRBV6-6 with TRBJ1-5; D may be TRBD1 (6 bases). Germline loops: CDR1 MNHNY, CDR2 SVGAGI (reference sequence). This CDR3 has 14 amino acids. The V and J ends lost 7 bases and 0 bases respectively, with 10 bases between them. CDR3 loop: CASTGEYSNQPQHF. The CDR3, as DNA: TGTGCCAGCACAGGGGAGTATAGCAATCAGCCCCAGCATTTT.

The chain uses TRBV19 and TRBJ1-6; 9 bases are shared with TRBD1. The CDR3 spans 14 residues. V lost 11 bases and J lost 8; bases outside the gene matches: 10. Germline V gene lookup returns CDR1 LNHDA and CDR2 SQIVND (reference sequence). As DNA, the CDR3 is TGTGCCTCACGCGCGGGACAGGGCTATTCACCCCTCCACTTT. Translated: CASRAGQGYSPLHF.

V gene TRBV5-1 combines with J gene TRBJ2-5, with D possibly matching TRBD1 (6 bases). Germline values: CDR1 SGHRS, CDR2 YFSETQ. V lost 0 bases, J lost 2 bases, and 14 bases lay in between. The CDR3 is made up of 16 amino acids. In nucleotides, the CDR3 is TGCGCCAGCAGCTTGGCCGGCTGGGGGCGGCAAGAGACCCAGTACTTC. Translating it yields CASSLAGWGRQETQYF. The variable domain in full, completed from reference TRBV5-1 and TRBJ2-5, reads KAGVTQTPRYLIKTRGQQVTLSCSPISGHRSVSWYQQTPGQGLQFLFEYFSETQRNKGNFPGRFSGRQFSNSRSEMNVSTLELGDSALYLCASSLAGWGRQETQYFGPGTRLLVL.

This chain links TRBV5-5 with TRBJ2-1, with a weak D call TRBD2 (5 bases). Trimming removed 0 bases from V and 0 bases from J, with 10 bases in between. The germline CDR1 and CDR2 sequences are SGHKS and YYEKEE (reference sequence). There are 16 residues in the CDR3. The CDR3 region is CASSLVPRGSYNEQFF. For the CDR3, the DNA is TGTGCCAGCAGCTTGGTCCCTCGGGGCTCCTACAATGAGCAGTTCTTC.

The V and J genes are TRBV6-5 and TRBJ1-5, with a tentative D call TRBD1 (5 bases). Trimming cost V 7 bases and J 5 bases, with 12 bases left between them. The germline CDR1 and CDR2 sequences are MNHEY and SVGAGI. The CDR3 runs 13 residues. CDR3 loop: CASKAGKDQPQHF. The CDR3 region has the DNA TGTGCCAGCAAGGCAGGGAAGGATCAGCCCCAGCATTTT.

The CDR3 DNA sequence: TGTGCCACTGAAGGACAGGGCGGAACCTACACTGAAGCTTTCTTT. Residues: CATEGQGGTYTEAFF. The rearrangement uses TRBV19 and TRBJ1-1, with 8 bases fitting TRBD1. Trimming took 10 bases from V and 3 from J; bases not matched to a gene: 13. The germline V gene has CDR1 LNHDA and CDR2 SQIVND (reference sequence). CDR3 length equals 15 residues.

This clone is a singleton in its sample. The chain couples TRBV11-2 to TRBJ1-3, with TRBD1 identical over 8 bases. Germline lookup yields CDR1 SGHAT and CDR2 FQNNGV. V lost 3 bases to trimming and J lost 3 bases; unmatched junction nucleotides: 10. There are 17 residues in the CDR3. As DNA, the CDR3 is TGTGCCAGCAGCTTGCTTACCAGGGGGCCCTATGGAAACACCATATATTTT. Protein: CASSLLTRGPYGNTIYF.